This T cell receptor (beta chain) stems from a study of blood T cell repertoires in COVID-19. The table came from immunoSEQ multiplex PCR; TCRdb's copy has only in-frame clones and leaves some out. The table lists 69,000 or so clones, approximately 84% of them singletons, with about an eighth in the top ten. Seattle's enrolled individuals joined amid active infection and were then monitored longitudinally. The CDR3 covers 14 residues. The V end was cut by 0 bases, the J end by 2 bases, with 7 bases between. Per the germline V gene, CDR1 is SEHNR and CDR2 is FQNEAQ (reference sequence). The chain carries TRBV7-9 and TRBJ1-1; D uncertain. This clonotype was obtained from a man in his fifties with COVID-19, enrolled during active disease. Sequences were obtained from peripheral blood. DNA of the CDR3: TGTGCCAGCAGCTTAGCGAACACCAACACTGAAGCTTTCTTT. This translates into CASSLANTNTEAFF.